The TCR beta chain described here comes from a study of STAT5B mutations in CD4+ large granular lymphocyte leukemia. Sequenced by immunoSEQ multiplex PCR; TCRdb stores in-frame clones only, minus some. Among under 40,000 clones, roughly two thirds were seen once, and the ten largest hold less than 0.5%. Unmatched junction bases numbered 7, after V lost 7 bases and J lost 4 bases. The CDR3 has 14 amino acids. Germline V gene data show CDR1 as WSHSY and CDR2 as SAAADI. The sequenced material came from CD4+ T cells from blood buffy coats. This TCR came from a human donor in good health. This sequence joins TRBV10-2 and TRBJ1-2; 9 positions match TRBD1. CDR3 sequence reads: CASNDRGSGYGYTF. CDR3 sequence (DNA): TGCGCCAGCAATGACAGGGGGTCAGGCTATGGCTACACCTTC.